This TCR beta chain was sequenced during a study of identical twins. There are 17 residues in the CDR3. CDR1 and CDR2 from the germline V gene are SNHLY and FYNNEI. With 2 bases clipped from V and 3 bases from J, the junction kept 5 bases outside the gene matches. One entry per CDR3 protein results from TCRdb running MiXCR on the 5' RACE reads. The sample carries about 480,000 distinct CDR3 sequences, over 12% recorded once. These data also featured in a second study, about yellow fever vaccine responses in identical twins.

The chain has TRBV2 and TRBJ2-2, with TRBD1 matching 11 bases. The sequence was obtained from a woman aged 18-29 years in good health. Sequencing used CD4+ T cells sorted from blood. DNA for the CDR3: TGTGCCAGCAGTGAATTTGGGACAGGGGGAGACACCGGGGAGCTGTTTTTT. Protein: CASSEFGTGGDTGELFF.